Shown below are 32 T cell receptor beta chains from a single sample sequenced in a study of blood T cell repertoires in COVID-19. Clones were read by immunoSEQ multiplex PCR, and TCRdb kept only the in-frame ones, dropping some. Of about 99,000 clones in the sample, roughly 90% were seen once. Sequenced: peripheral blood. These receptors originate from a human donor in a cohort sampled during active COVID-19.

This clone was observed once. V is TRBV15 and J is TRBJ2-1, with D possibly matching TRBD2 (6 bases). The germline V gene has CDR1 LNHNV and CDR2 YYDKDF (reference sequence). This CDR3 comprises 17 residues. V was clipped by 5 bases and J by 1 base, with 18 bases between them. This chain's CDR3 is CATSGPFLADSYNEQFF. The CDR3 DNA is TGTGCCACCAGCGGTCCTTTCTTAGCGGATTCCTACAATGAGCAGTTCTTC.

CDR3 nucleotide sequence: TGCGCCAGCAGTGAAACTAGCGGATACCACAATGAGCAGTTCTTC. Translation gives CASSETSGYHNEQFF. This rearrangement joins TRBV10-2 to TRBJ2-1, with 8 positions matching TRBD2. The CDR3 consists of 15 residues. Trimming took 3 bases from V and 5 from J; bases not matched to a gene: 6. Germline lookup yields CDR1 WSHSY and CDR2 SAAADI.

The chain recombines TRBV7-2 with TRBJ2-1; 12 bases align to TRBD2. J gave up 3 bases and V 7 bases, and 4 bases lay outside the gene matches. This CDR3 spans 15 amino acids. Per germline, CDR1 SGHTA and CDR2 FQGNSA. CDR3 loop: CASTLLAGGYNEQFF. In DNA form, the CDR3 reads TGTGCCAGCACCCTACTAGCGGGGGGCTACAATGAGCAGTTCTTC.

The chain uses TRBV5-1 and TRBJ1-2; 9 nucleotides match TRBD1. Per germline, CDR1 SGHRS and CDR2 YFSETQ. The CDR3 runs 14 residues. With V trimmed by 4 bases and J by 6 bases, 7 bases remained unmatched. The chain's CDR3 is CASSPGGQGNGYTF. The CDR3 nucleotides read TGCGCCAGCAGCCCAGGAGGACAGGGGAATGGCTACACCTTC.

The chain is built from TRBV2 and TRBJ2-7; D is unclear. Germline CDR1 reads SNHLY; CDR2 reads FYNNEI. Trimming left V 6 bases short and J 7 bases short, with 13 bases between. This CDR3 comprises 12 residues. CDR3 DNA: TGTGCCAGCAGGTACGAGGTGCAAGAGCAGTACTTC. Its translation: CASRYEVQEQYF.

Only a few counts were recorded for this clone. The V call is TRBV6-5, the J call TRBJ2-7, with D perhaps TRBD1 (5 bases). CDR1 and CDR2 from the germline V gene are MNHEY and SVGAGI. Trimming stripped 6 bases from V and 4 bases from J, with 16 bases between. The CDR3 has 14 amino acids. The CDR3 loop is CASRRQHPTYEQYF. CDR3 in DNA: TGTGCCAGCAGGAGACAGCACCCGACGTACGAGCAGTACTTC.

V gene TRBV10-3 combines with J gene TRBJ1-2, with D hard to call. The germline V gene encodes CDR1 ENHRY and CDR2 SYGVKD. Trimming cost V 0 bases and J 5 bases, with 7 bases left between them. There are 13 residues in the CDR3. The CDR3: CAISESPLYGYTF. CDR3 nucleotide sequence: TGTGCCATCAGTGAGTCGCCGCTATATGGCTACACCTTC.

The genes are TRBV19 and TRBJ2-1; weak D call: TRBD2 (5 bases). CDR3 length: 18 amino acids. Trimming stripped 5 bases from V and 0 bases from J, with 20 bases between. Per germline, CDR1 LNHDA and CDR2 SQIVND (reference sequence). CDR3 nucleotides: TGTGCCAGTAGTGCTGGCGCGGCGGGTCGAAGCTCCTACAATGAGCAGTTCTTC. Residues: CASSAGAAGRSSYNEQFF.

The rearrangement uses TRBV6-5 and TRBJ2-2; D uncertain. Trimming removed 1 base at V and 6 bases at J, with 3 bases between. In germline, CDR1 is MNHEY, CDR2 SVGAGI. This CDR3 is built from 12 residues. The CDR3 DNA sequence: TGTGCCAGCAGTTACTTATCCGGGGAGCTGTTTTTT. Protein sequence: CASSYLSGELFF.

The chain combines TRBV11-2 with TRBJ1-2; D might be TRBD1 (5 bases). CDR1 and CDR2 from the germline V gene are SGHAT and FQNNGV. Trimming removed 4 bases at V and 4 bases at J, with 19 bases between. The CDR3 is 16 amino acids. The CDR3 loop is CASSSPRAGNFYGYTF. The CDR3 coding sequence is TGTGCCAGCAGCTCACCTCGGGCAGGGAACTTCTATGGCTACACCTTC.

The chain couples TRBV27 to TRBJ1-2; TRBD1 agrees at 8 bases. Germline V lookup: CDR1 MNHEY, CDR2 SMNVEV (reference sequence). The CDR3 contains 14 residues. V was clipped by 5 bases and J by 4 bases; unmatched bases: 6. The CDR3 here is CASSPRTGLYGYTF. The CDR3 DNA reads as TGTGCCAGCAGTCCCCGGACAGGGCTCTATGGCTACACCTTC.

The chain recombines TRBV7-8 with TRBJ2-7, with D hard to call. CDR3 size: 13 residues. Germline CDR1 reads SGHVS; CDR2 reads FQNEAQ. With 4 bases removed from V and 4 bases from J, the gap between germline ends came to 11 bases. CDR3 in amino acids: CASSYKPAYEQYF. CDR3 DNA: TGTGCCAGCAGCTACAAACCCGCTTACGAGCAGTACTTC.

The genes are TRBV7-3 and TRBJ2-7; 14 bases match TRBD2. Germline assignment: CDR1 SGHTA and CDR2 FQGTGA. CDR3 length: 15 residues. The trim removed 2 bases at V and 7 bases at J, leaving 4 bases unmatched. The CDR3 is CASSLAGLAGEEQYF. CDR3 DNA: TGTGCCAGCAGCTTAGCGGGACTAGCGGGGGAAGAGCAGTACTTC.

The CDR3 sequence is CASSLWEPNPYGYTF. The CDR3 nucleotides are TGTGCCAGCAGTTTATGGGAGCCTAATCCATATGGCTACACCTTC. The V gene is TRBV28, the J gene TRBJ1-2, with unresolved D. The CDR3 sequence is 15 residues long. Germline V lookup: CDR1 MDHEN, CDR2 SYDVKM. Trimming removed 0 bases from V and 5 bases from J, with 13 bases in between.

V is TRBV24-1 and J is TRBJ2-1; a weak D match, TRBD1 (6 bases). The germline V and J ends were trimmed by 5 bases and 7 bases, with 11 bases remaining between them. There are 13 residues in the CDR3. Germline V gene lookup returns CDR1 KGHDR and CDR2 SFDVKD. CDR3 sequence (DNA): TGTGCCACCAGTGTTGCCAGGGGAAATGAGCAGTTCTTC. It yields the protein CATSVARGNEQFF.

For the CDR3, the DNA is TGTGCCAGCAGCTTAGCTCGGCTAGCGCTCCAAGAGACCCAGTACTTC. Translated: CASSLARLALQETQYF. J is TRBJ2-5 and V is TRBV7-2; possible D gene TRBD2, 6 bases. The CDR3 runs to 16 residues. The germline V and J ends were trimmed by 0 bases and 1 base, with 12 bases remaining between them. From germline, CDR1 is SGHTA and CDR2 FQGNSA.

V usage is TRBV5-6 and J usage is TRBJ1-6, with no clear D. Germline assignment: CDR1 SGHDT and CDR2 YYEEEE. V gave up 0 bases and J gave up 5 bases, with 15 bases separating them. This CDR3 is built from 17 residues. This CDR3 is CASSLARIGMNNSPLHF. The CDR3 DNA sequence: TGTGCCAGCAGCTTGGCCCGTATCGGGATGAATAATTCACCCCTCCACTTT.

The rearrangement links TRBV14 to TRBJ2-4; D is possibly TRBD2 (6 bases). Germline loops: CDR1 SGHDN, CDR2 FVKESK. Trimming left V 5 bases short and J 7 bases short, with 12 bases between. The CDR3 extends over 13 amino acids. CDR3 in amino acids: CASSLRGRNIQYF. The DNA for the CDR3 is TGTGCCAGCAGCTTGCGAGGGAGGAACATTCAGTACTTC. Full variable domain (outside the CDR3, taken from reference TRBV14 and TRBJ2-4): EAGVTQFPSHSVIEKGQTVTLRCDPISGHDNLYWYRRVMGKEIKFLLHFVKESKQDESGMPNNRFLAERTGGTYSTLKVQPAELEDSGVYFCASSLRGRNIQYFGAGTRLSVL.

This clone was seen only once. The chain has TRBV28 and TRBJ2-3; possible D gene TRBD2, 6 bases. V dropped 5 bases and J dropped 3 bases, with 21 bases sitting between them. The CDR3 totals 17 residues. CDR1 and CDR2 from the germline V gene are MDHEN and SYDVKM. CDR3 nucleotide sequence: TGTGCCAGCAGTGGGGGGTTCGGGCGTGTCAAGACAGATACGCAGTATTTT. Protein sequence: CASSGGFGRVKTDTQYF.

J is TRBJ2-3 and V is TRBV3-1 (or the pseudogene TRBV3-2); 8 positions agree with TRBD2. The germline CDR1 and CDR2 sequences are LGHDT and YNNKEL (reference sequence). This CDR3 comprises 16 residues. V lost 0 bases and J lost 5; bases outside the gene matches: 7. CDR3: CASSQDYGGAGDTQYF. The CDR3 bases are TGTGCCAGCAGCCAAGATTACGGGGGGGCCGGAGATACGCAGTATTTT.

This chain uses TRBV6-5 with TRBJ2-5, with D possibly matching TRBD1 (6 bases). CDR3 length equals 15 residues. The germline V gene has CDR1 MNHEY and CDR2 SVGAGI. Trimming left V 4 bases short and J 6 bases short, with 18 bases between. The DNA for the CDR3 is TGTGCCAGCAGTTCCCAAACAGGGTTGGTAAAGACCCAGTACTTC. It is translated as CASSSQTGLVKTQYF.

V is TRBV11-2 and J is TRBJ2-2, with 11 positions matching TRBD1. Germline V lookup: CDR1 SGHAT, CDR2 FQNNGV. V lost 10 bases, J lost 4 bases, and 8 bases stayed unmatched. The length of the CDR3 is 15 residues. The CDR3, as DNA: TGTGCCATCCCGGACAGGGGGCGCCGCACCGGGGAGCTGTTTTTT. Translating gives CAIPDRGRRTGELFF.

The CDR3 loop is CASSLGGALSYEQYF. In DNA, the CDR3 is TGTGCCAGCAGCTTGGGCGGAGCCCTGTCCTACGAGCAGTACTTC. V and J are TRBV5-6 and TRBJ2-7, with D unclear. The CDR3 runs to 15 residues. Germline-derived CDR1 and CDR2 are SGHDT and YYEEEE. Between the trimmed V and J ends, which lost 0 bases and 1 base, there was a span of 11 bases.

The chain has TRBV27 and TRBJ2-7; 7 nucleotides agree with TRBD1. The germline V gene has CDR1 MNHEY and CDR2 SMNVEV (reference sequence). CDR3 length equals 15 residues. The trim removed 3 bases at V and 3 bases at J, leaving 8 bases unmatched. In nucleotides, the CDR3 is TGTGCCAGCAGTTTGGTCCCAGGGGGTAACTACGAGCAGTACTTC. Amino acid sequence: CASSLVPGGNYEQYF.

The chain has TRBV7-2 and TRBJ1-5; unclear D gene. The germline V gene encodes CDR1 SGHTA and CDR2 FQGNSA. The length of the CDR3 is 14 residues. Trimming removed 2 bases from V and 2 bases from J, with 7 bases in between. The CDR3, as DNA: TGTGCCAGCAGCTTACTGAGTGGCAATCAGCCCCAGCATTTT. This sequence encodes CASSLLSGNQPQHF.

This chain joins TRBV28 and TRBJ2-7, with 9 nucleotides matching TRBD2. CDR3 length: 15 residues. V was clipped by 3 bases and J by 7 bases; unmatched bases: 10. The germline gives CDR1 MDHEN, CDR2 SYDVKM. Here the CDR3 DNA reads TGTGCCAGCAGTTTCAGGCGCGGGAGGGGGAGGGAGCAGTACTTC. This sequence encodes CASSFRRGRGREQYF.

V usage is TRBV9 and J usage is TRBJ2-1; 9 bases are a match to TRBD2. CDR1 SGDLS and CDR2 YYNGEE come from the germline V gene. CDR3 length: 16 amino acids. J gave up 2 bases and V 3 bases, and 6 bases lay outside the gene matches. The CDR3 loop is CASSAVERGAYNEQFF. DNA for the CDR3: TGTGCCAGCAGCGCTGTCGAGCGGGGGGCCTACAATGAGCAGTTCTTC.

CDR3 bases: TGTGCCAGCAGCCCAGAAGTGGGACAGGCGGGCAATCAGCCCCAGCATTTT. Translating it yields CASSPEVGQAGNQPQHF. This sequence joins TRBV7-2 and TRBJ1-5; 8 positions match TRBD1. V dropped 5 bases and J dropped 2; count of bases not matched to a gene: 11. CDR1 and CDR2 from the germline V gene are SGHTA and FQGNSA. CDR3 length equals 17 residues.

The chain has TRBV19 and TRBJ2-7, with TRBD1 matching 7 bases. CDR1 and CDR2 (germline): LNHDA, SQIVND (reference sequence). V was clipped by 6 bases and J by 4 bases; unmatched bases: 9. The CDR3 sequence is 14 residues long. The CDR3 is CASSADRVGYEQYF. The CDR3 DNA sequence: TGTGCCAGTAGCGCCGACAGGGTAGGGTACGAGCAGTACTTC.

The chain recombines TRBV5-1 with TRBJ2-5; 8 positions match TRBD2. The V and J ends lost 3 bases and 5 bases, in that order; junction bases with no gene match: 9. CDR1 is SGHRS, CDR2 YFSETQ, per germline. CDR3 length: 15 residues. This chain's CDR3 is CASSYERGLGETQYF. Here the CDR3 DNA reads TGCGCCAGCAGCTATGAGCGGGGGCTGGGTGAGACCCAGTACTTC.

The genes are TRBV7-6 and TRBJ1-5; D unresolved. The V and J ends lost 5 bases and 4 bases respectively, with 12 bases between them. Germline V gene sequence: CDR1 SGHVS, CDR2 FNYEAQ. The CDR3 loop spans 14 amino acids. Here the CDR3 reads CASSRGPGNQPQHF. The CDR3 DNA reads TGTGCCAGCAGCCGCGGGCCGGGTAATCAGCCCCAGCATTTT.

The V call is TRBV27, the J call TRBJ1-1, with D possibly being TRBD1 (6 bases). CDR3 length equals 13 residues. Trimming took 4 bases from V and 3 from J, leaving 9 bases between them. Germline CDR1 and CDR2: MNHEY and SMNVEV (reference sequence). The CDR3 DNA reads TGTGCCAGCAGTTCCTACAGGGACACTGAAGCTTTCTTT. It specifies CASSSYRDTEAFF.